This T cell receptor beta chain was captured by sequencing in a study of neurological immune-mediated disorders. Notes on the study in general: No CDR3 amino acid sequences recurred among expanded clones across subjects, suggesting private repertoires in all groups.

TCRdb ran MiXCR on the 5' RACE reads and lists one entry per CDR3 protein. The sample lists about 55,000 distinct CDR3 sequences; about 4% were seen once. Concerning this clonotype itself: The target antigen is unknown.

V lost 0 bases and J 2 bases, leaving 10 bases between the germline ends. The V gene's germline CDR1 is KGHSH and CDR2 LQKENI. The CDR3 loop spans 15 amino acids. The sequence came from a man aged 50 to 60 with multiple sclerosis. The sample consisted of PBMCs. The chain links TRBV18 to TRBJ1-1; D not certain. The CDR3 protein is CASSPPQIVNTEAFF. The CDR3 DNA reads as TGTGCCAGCTCACCACCGCAAATTGTAAACACTGAAGCTTTCTTT.